This T cell receptor beta chain was captured by sequencing in a study of blood T cell repertoires in COVID-19. Whole-study context: PBMCs, B-cell-depleted T cells, or T cells provided the cDNA or gDNA that made up the material.

As concerns this clone: The identical CDR3 is also encoded by other nucleotide sequences in the sample.

Using immunoSEQ multiplex PCR, the repertoire was profiled, and TCRdb retains in-frame clones only, with some absent. The sample gives about 230,000 clones, about 84% of which show up once; around 8% is in the top ten. Trimming cost V 3 bases and J 6 bases; bases outside gene matches: 2. The germline CDR1 and CDR2 sequences are LGHDT and YNNKEL (reference sequence). CDR3 length: 15 amino acids. The sequenced sample was peripheral blood. The origin of this receptor is an elderly woman with acute or convalescent COVID-19. This chain uses TRBV3-1 (or the pseudogene TRBV3-2) with TRBJ1-6; 10 nucleotides line up with TRBD1. The CDR3 here is CASSHGQGVNSPLHF. The DNA for the CDR3 is TGTGCCAGCAGCCATGGACAGGGGGTTAATTCACCCCTCCACTTT.